Presented here are 32 T cell receptor beta chains from one specimen sequenced in a study of spatial heterogeneity in lung cancer. Sample time point: blood at routine non-recurrence follow-up after resection. Whole RNA came from tumor, nontumor lung or frozen PBMC and was sequenced without being sorted. Via MiXCR, TCRdb re-called the 5' RACE reads, giving one row per CDR3 protein. This sample has about 52,000 distinct CDR3 sequences, with more than 6.5% found just once. The sequenced sample was PBMCs, obtained at follow-up. The receptors here all came from a female donor with early-stage non-small cell lung cancer.

This clonotype was seen a handful of times. V is TRBV20-1 and J is TRBJ1-2, with D hard to call. The germline gives CDR1 DFQATT, CDR2 SNEGSKA (reference sequence). CDR3 length: 9 residues. With 6 bases removed from V and 5 bases from J, the gap between germline ends came to 4 bases. CDR3 coding DNA: TGCAGTGCCCCATATGGCTACACCTTC. It codes for CSAPYGYTF.

The V and J genes are TRBV5-1 and TRBJ2-5, with 13 bases fitting TRBD2. Germline assignment: CDR1 SGHRS and CDR2 YFSETQ. The CDR3 covers 17 residues. With 2 bases clipped from V and 1 base from J, the junction kept 5 bases outside the gene matches. CDR3 nucleotides: TGCGCCAGCAGCTTCCAACTAGCGGGGGGGACCCAAGAGACCCAGTACTTC. It yields the protein CASSFQLAGGTQETQYF.

This clonotype has ten or more counts. The V and J genes are TRBV28 and TRBJ1-6; weak D call: TRBD1 (5 bases). CDR3 size: 12 residues. Trimming took 5 bases from V and 12 from J, leaving 11 bases between them. The germline V gene has CDR1 MDHEN and CDR2 SYDVKM. The DNA for the CDR3 is TGTGCCAGCAGTGGGGACGGCTTACCCCTCCACTTT. The encoded protein is CASSGDGLPLHF.

The J gene is TRBJ2-3, the V gene TRBV7-2; 8 bases align to TRBD2. In germline, CDR1 is SGHTA, CDR2 FQGNSA. V dropped 6 bases and J dropped 7; count of bases not matched to a gene: 18. The CDR3 totals 17 residues. CDR3 loop: CASSKRGFSGGDNTQYF. In DNA, the CDR3 is TGTGCCAGCAGTAAGCGGGGATTCAGCGGGGGAGATAATACGCAGTATTTT.

This clonotype has at least ten counts. The junction and the germline gene differ at one end; a read error may be behind it. V is TRBV4-1 and J is TRBJ2-2, with 8 bases matching TRBD2. The length of the CDR3 is 16 residues. Per germline, CDR1 MGHRA and CDR2 YSYEKL. The CDR3 nucleotides read TGCGCCAGCAGACAAGTAGCGGGGCGGGGCACCGGGGAGCTGTTTTTT. Translation gives CASRQVAGRGTGELFF.

This clonotype was detected ten times or more. The chain employs TRBV20-1 and TRBJ1-4, with D possibly being TRBD1 (6 bases). Between the trimmed V and J ends, which lost 6 bases and 8 bases, there was a span of 16 bases. Germline V gene sequence: CDR1 DFQATT, CDR2 SNEGSKA (reference sequence). The CDR3 sequence is 13 residues long. The CDR3 reads CSATGTQTEKLFF. As DNA, the CDR3 is TGCAGTGCGACCGGGACACAAACCGAAAAACTGTTTTTT.

The chain recombines TRBV28 with TRBJ2-7; 8 positions agree with TRBD1. CDR3 length equals 16 residues. Germline V lookup: CDR1 MDHEN, CDR2 SYDVKM. Trimming at V came to 5 bases and at J to 3 bases, leaving 12 bases not matched to a gene. The CDR3 DNA is TGTGCCAGCAGTCGTCTAGGACAGGGAAGTCGCTACGAGCAGTACTTC. Protein: CASSRLGQGSRYEQYF.

As concerns this clonotype: This clone may be a read error of a much larger clone one base away. V usage is TRBV4-1 and J usage is TRBJ1-5; the D is unclear. In germline, CDR1 is MGHRA, CDR2 YSYEKL. The CDR3 contains 18 residues. The CDR3 coding sequence is TGCGCCAGCGGCCAAGATCAAGGGATCCGGAGGCTTAATCAGCCCCAGCATTTT. The encoded protein is CASGQDQGIRRLNQPQHF.

The chain recombines TRBV24-1 with TRBJ2-3; 7 bases line up with TRBD1. There are 15 residues in the CDR3. The germline V gene has CDR1 KGHDR and CDR2 SFDVKD. The V gene end was trimmed by 3 bases and the J gene end by 3 bases; junction bases not matched to a gene: 5. This CDR3 is CATSDNGRGTDTQYF. The CDR3 nucleotides are TGTGCCACCAGTGATAACGGCAGGGGGACAGATACGCAGTATTTT.

In its sample, this clonotype was seen many times. The V call is TRBV6-1, the J call TRBJ2-5, with 11 nucleotides matching TRBD1. Germline V gives CDR1 MNHNS, CDR2 SASEGT. V gave up 9 bases and J gave up 4 bases; unmatched junction bases: 10. The CDR3 is made up of 15 amino acids. CDR3 bases: TGTGCCAGAATCCGGCGGACAGGGGGCGGAGAGACCCAGTACTTC. Encoded protein: CARIRRTGGGETQYF.

This clonotype was detected ten times or more. The genes are TRBV19 and TRBJ2-5; no clear D. V was shortened by 0 bases and J by 5 bases, with 4 bases between the two germline ends. Germline V gene sequence: CDR1 LNHDA, CDR2 SQIVND (reference sequence). The CDR3 covers 12 residues. CDR3 nucleotide sequence: TGTGCCAGTAGTATAGATGAGGAGACCCAGTACTTC. Translating gives CASSIDEETQYF. The variable domain in full, completed from reference TRBV19 and TRBJ2-5, reads DGGITQSPKYLFRKEGQNVTLSCEQNLNHDAMYWYRQDPGQGLRLIYYSQIVNDFQKGDIAEGYSVSREKKESFPLTVTSAQKNPTAFYLCASSIDEETQYFGPGTRLLVL.

The V call is TRBV28, the J call TRBJ2-3; TRBD1 or TRBD2 may be the D gene (5 bases each). The length of the CDR3 is 15 residues. Germline V gene sequence: CDR1 MDHEN, CDR2 SYDVKM. V dropped 6 bases and J dropped 2 bases, with 15 bases sitting between them. Here the CDR3 reads CASRTPGRNTDTQYF. The CDR3 coding sequence is TGTGCCAGCAGGACCCCGGGACGGAACACAGATACGCAGTATTTT.

This clonotype was detected many times. The chain links TRBV6-2 or TRBV6-3 to TRBJ2-5; 8 bases are shared with TRBD1. Germline V gene data show CDR1 as MNHEY and CDR2 as SVGEGT. The CDR3 length is 16 residues. The V segment lost 8 bases and the J segment 2 bases; nucleotides outside the gene matches: 13. The CDR3 DNA is TGTGCCAGCTCCTTCGGAGGGACAGGACGACAAGAGACCCAGTACTTC. Protein: CASSFGGTGRQETQYF.

This clonotype has a count of ten or more. V gene TRBV2 combines with J gene TRBJ2-1; 8 nucleotides match TRBD2. The CDR3 consists of 15 residues. CDR1 is SNHLY and CDR2 is FYNNEI in the germline V gene. After removal of 6 bases from V and 11 bases from J, the junction contained 15 bases not matched to a gene. The CDR3 DNA reads TGTGCCAGCAGACCCCCCGGGGGGGCCGCCCAGAAGCAGTTCTTC. The encoded protein is CASRPPGGAAQKQFF.

This clonotype has a handful of counts. The chain employs TRBV7-9 and TRBJ2-7; D remains unclear. Trimming removed 3 bases from V and 5 bases from J, with 11 bases in between. The CDR3 loop spans 13 amino acids. Germline CDR1 SEHNR, CDR2 FQNEAQ (reference sequence). The CDR3 coding sequence is TGTGCCAGCAGCTTTGGGCCCTCGGACGAGCAGTACTTC. It codes for CASSFGPSDEQYF.

This clonotype was seen repeatedly, ten times or more. This rearrangement joins TRBV20-1 to TRBJ2-2, with TRBD1 as a possible D gene (5 bases). Trimming took 1 base from V and 0 from J, leaving 18 bases between them. The CDR3 has 18 residues. Germline assignment: CDR1 DFQATT and CDR2 SNEGSKA (reference sequence). CDR3 nucleotide sequence: TGCAGTGCTAGAGGGAGCTTGGGGCAGTCAACGAACACCGGGGAGCTGTTTTTT. Amino acid sequence: CSARGSLGQSTNTGELFF.

V and J are TRBV7-9 and TRBJ1-4; D not resolved. The germline V and J ends were trimmed by 1 base and 8 bases, with 14 bases remaining between them. Germline V lookup: CDR1 SEHNR, CDR2 FQNEAQ (reference sequence). This CDR3 is built from 15 residues. The CDR3 coding sequence is TGTGCCAGCAGCTTAGATGGCCCCCCTAGGGAAAAACTGTTTTTT. Translation: CASSLDGPPREKLFF. The full variable domain, its missing parts supplied by reference TRBV7-9 and TRBJ1-4, is DTGVSQNPRHKITKRGQNVTFRCDPISEHNRLYWYRQTLGQGPEFLTYFQNEAQLEKSRLLSDRFSAERPKGSFSTLEIQRTEQGDSAMYLCASSLDGPPREKLFFGSGTQLSVL.

The rearrangement uses TRBV20-1 and TRBJ2-5; D call uncertain. The V end was cut by 4 bases, the J end by 0 bases, with 12 bases between. The CDR3 has 14 residues. Germline V gene lookup returns CDR1 DFQATT and CDR2 SNEGSKA (reference sequence). CDR3 DNA sequence: TGCAGTGCTAACCGACACTCGTACCAAGAGACCCAGTACTTC. It yields the protein CSANRHSYQETQYF.

This clonotype was counted only a few times. The CDR3 bases are TGTGCCAGCAGTCTAGTTGGGACGCCCGGGATTCGGAGCCCCCCCCTCCACTTT. Its protein is CASSLVGTPGIRSPPLHF. The chain combines TRBV28 with TRBJ1-6; perhaps TRBD1 as D (5 bases). V was cut by 5 bases and J by 13 bases, with 30 bases left in between. In germline, CDR1 is MDHEN, CDR2 SYDVKM. The CDR3 loop spans 18 amino acids.

As concerns this clonotype: A much larger clonotype is one base distant, so this may be a read error. The rearrangement joins TRBV3-1 to TRBJ1-5; D possibly corresponds to TRBD1 (5 bases). There are 14 residues in the CDR3. CDR1 is LGHDT and CDR2 is YNNKEL in the germline V gene (reference sequence). The V end was cut by 1 base, the J end by 8 bases, with 12 bases between. CDR3 amino acids: CASSQAREGKPQHF. The CDR3 DNA reads as TGTGCCAGCAGCCAAGCCAGGGAAGGCAAGCCCCAGCATTTT. The entire variable domain, with the rest obtained from reference TRBV3-1 and TRBJ1-5, is as follows: DTAVSQTPKYLVTQMGNDKSIKCEQNLGHDTMYWYKQDSKKFLKIMFSYNNKELIINETVPNRFSPKSPDKAHLNLHINSLELGDSAVYFCASSQAREGKPQHFGDGTRLSIL.

This clonotype was detected a few times. The J gene is TRBJ1-1, the V gene TRBV10-3; 7 bases align to TRBD1. Trimming at V came to 7 bases and at J to 3 bases, leaving 8 bases not matched to a gene. Per the germline V gene, CDR1 is ENHRY and CDR2 is SYGVKD. This CDR3 comprises 14 residues. DNA of the CDR3: TGTGCCATCACCTTGGGGCAGGGGGACACTGAAGCTTTCTTT. This codes for CAITLGQGDTEAFF.

This clonotype was picked up many times. V usage is TRBV27 and J usage is TRBJ2-1; D may be TRBD2 (6 bases). Germline V gives CDR1 MNHEY, CDR2 SMNVEV (reference sequence). The CDR3 consists of 14 residues. V lost 3 bases, J lost 5 bases, and 11 bases lay in between. The CDR3 spells CASSLYGGDNEQFF. The DNA of the CDR3 is TGTGCCAGCAGTTTGTACGGGGGAGACAATGAGCAGTTCTTC.

This clonotype was observed many times. The chain links TRBV3-1 to TRBJ1-5; maybe TRBD1 (6 bases). Trimming shortened V by 11 bases and J by 3 bases, and 14 bases separated the two germline ends. In germline, CDR1 is LGHDT, CDR2 YNNKEL (reference sequence). This CDR3 region has 13 residues. The CDR3 DNA is TGTGCCTCTAAAGGGGGACCCAATCAGCCCCAGCATTTT. Translating gives CASKGGPNQPQHF.

This clonotype was picked up a small number of times. The chain's CDR3 is CASSLLPGMAEQYF. In DNA form, the CDR3 reads TGTGCCAGCAGTTTATTACCGGGTATGGCCGAGCAGTACTTC. This sequence joins TRBV27 and TRBJ2-7; D is unresolved. The germline V gene has CDR1 MNHEY and CDR2 SMNVEV (reference sequence). CDR3 length: 14 amino acids. Trimming removed 1 base from V and 6 bases from J, with 13 bases in between.

This clonotype was seen at least ten times. The rearrangement joins TRBV4-1 to TRBJ2-7; maybe TRBD1 (5 bases). Germline CDR1 reads MGHRA; CDR2 reads YSYEKL. Trimming removed 3 bases from V and 7 bases from J, with 16 bases in between. CDR3 length: 14 residues. CDR3 bases: TGCGCCAGCAGCCAGGGGCCTTCCCTCGGGGAGCAGTACTTC. Amino acids: CASSQGPSLGEQYF.

Notes on this clonotype: A much larger clone lies one base from this, so it may be a read error. V gene TRBV7-2 combines with J gene TRBJ2-5; D is undetermined. CDR1 SGHTA and CDR2 FQGNSA come from the germline V gene. Trimming shortened V by 1 base and J by 4 bases, and 10 bases separated the two germline ends. The CDR3 sequence is 14 residues long. This CDR3 reads CASSLGGRTETQYF. The DNA of the CDR3 is TGTGCCAGCAGCTTAGGCGGCAGGACAGAGACCCAGTACTTC.

The table lists this clonotype with many counts. V and J are TRBV28 and TRBJ1-1, with 7 bases aligning to TRBD1. CDR3 length: 15 residues. CDR1 MDHEN and CDR2 SYDVKM come from the germline V gene. V shed 5 bases, J shed 0 bases, and the junction held 6 bases outside the gene matches. DNA for the CDR3: TGTGCCAGCAGTAGACAGGACAGGATGAACACTGAAGCTTTCTTT. It codes for CASSRQDRMNTEAFF.

Comments on this clonotype: With a much larger clone just one base away, this may be a read error. The V and J genes are TRBV7-7 and TRBJ2-5, with D perhaps given as TRBD1 or TRBD2 (5 bases each). CDR3 size: 16 residues. Germline CDR1 reads SSHAT; CDR2 reads FNYEAQ (reference sequence). Here the CDR3 reads CAGSLNLSGRRETQYF. The CDR3, as DNA: TGTGCCGGCAGCTTAAATCTCTCAGGGAGAAGGGAGACCCAGTACTTC.

The V gene is TRBV7-2, the J gene TRBJ2-4, with no clear D. CDR3 size: 16 residues. Trimming stripped 4 bases from V and 0 bases from J, with 13 bases between. Per germline, CDR1 SGHTA and CDR2 FQGNSA. The DNA of the CDR3 is TGTGCCAGCAGCTCGACCCCAGTAGTAGCCAAAAACATTCAGTACTTC. This codes for CASSSTPVVAKNIQYF.

This clonotype was counted between two and nine times. V and J are TRBV5-1 and TRBJ2-2; 9 bases map to TRBD1. V dropped 2 bases and J dropped 1; count of bases not matched to a gene: 3. The CDR3 runs 16 residues. Germline CDR1 SGHRS, CDR2 YFSETQ. CDR3 sequence (DNA): TGCGCCAGCAGCTTCACAGGGGGCAGGAACACCGGGGAGCTGTTTTTT. Its protein is CASSFTGGRNTGELFF.

This clonotype has a count of ten or more. The chain recombines TRBV12-3 or TRBV12-4 with TRBJ2-3; D ambiguous. The CDR3 contains 11 residues. V gave up 8 bases and J gave up 0 bases, with 3 bases separating them. In nucleotides, the CDR3 is TGTGCCAGCTCGAGCACAGATACGCAGTATTTT. This gives the protein CASSSTDTQYF.

This chain uses TRBV20-1 with TRBJ1-1; D gene unclear. CDR1 and CDR2 (germline): DFQATT, SNEGSKA (reference sequence). This CDR3 contains 13 residues. V was trimmed by 3 bases and J by 2 bases, leaving 10 bases between them. Written as DNA, the CDR3 is TGCAGTGCTAGGGTCGATCGAAACACTGAAGCTTTCTTT. Its protein is CSARVDRNTEAFF.